A selection of T cell receptor beta chains follows, all from one sample in a study of T-cell reconstitution after alpha-beta-depleted transplantation in children. TCRdb reanalysed the PCR reads using MiXCR and keeps one entry per CDR3 protein. The repertoire holds about 440,000 distinct CDR3 sequences, roughly 43% seen once, with under 35% in the top ten. The sample consisted of PBMCs, taken before TCRalphabeta/CD19-depleted stem cell transplant. These receptors were taken from a girl aged 2-15 years with aplastic anemia, due to receive a stem cell transplant. Each CDR3 is given with its conserved first and last residue. D genes are given only for firm matches. Some rows mark clone size as missing; the rest say once, few, many or name a class of expanded clone.

V: TRBV25-1
J: TRBJ2-7
D: NA
size: many
CDR3: CAAGYEQYF
DNA: TGTGCGGCCGGTTACGAGCAGTACTTC

V: TRBV7-2
J: TRBJ2-3
D: TRBD1
size: few
CDR3: CASSSPTGKEADTQYF
DNA: TGTGCCAGCAGCTCCCCGACAGGGAAGGAAGCAGATACGCAGTATTTT

V: TRBV7-9
J: TRBJ2-5
D: NA
size: many
CDR3: CASSFTQETQYF
DNA: TGTGCCAGCAGCTTCACACAAGAGACCCAGTACTTC

V: TRBV5-1
J: TRBJ2-7
D: NA
size: NA
CDR3: CASSPAGASIYEQYF
DNA: TGCGCCAGCAGCCCGGCAGGGGCCTCTATCTACGAGCAGTACTTC

V: TRBV12-3/TRBV12-4
J: TRBJ1-6
D: TRBD1
size: many
CDR3: CASGITGGISYSPLHF
DNA: TGTGCCAGCGGGATAACAGGGGGGATATCGTATTCACCCCTCCACTTT

V: TRBV12-3/TRBV12-4
J: TRBJ2-5
D: TRBD1
size: NA
CDR3: CASISLGQGAGGTQNF
DNA: TGTGCCAGCATTTCCCTGGGACAGGGGGCCGGTGGGACCCAGAACTTC

V: TRBV7-3
J: TRBJ2-5
D: NA
size: NA
CDR3: CASSLTGVSETQYF
DNA: TGTGCCAGCAGCTTAACTGGGGTTAGTGAGACCCAGTACTTC

V: TRBV7-9
J: TRBJ2-7
D: TRBD1
size: NA
CDR3: CASSSGTAAYEQYF
DNA: TGTGCCAGCAGCTCCGGGACAGCAGCCTACGAGCAGTACTTC

V: TRBV20-1
J: TRBJ2-7
D: TRBD1
size: few
CDR3: CSARTGGPYEQYF
DNA: TGCAGTGCGCGGACAGGGGGCCCCTACGAGCAGTACTTC

V: TRBV19
J: TRBJ2-1
D: NA
size: many
CDR3: CASTGGAVGEEQFF
DNA: TGTGCCAGTACTGGGGGCGCGGTCGGTGAGGAGCAGTTCTTC

V: TRBV20-1
J: TRBJ2-7
D: TRBD1
size: NA
CDR3: CSATKTRTGMQYF
DNA: TGCAGTGCTACAAAAACCCGGACAGGGATGCAGTACTTC

V: TRBV7-6
J: TRBJ2-7
D: NA
size: few
CDR3: CASSPQVNPSTYEQYF
DNA: TGTGCCAGCAGCCCCCAAGTTAATCCCTCGACCTACGAGCAGTACTTC

V: TRBV11-2
J: TRBJ2-3
D: NA
size: NA
CDR3: CASSLMGLLARDTQYF
DNA: TGTGCCAGCAGCTTGATGGGACTCCTGGCACGAGATACGCAGTATTTT

V: TRBV12-3/TRBV12-4
J: TRBJ2-2
D: NA
size: NA
CDR3: CASSRGDWGTGELFF
DNA: TGTGCCAGCAGCCGAGGGGATTGGGGCACCGGGGAGCTGTTTTTT

V: TRBV29-1
J: TRBJ2-1
D: TRBD2
size: NA
CDR3: CSVDVGLVGSYNEQFF
DNA: TGCAGCGTTGATGTAGGACTAGTAGGATCCTACAATGAGCAGTTCTTC

V: TRBV12-3/TRBV12-4
J: TRBJ2-1
D: TRBD1
size: few
CDR3: CASRRQGVGRNEQFF
DNA: TGTGCCAGCAGACGGCAGGGGGTTGGTCGCAATGAGCAGTTCTTC

V: TRBV12-3/TRBV12-4
J: TRBJ1-6
D: NA
size: NA
CDR3: CASSGPSSYNSPLHF
DNA: TGTGCCAGCTCGGGGCCGAGCTCCTATAATTCACCCCTCCACTTT

V: TRBV4-3
J: TRBJ1-2
D: NA
size: NA
CDR3: CASSNRGRANYGYTF
DNA: TGCGCCAGCAGTAACCGGGGGCGAGCGAACTATGGCTACACCTTC

V: TRBV12-3/TRBV12-4
J: TRBJ2-5
D: NA
size: many
CDR3: CASSPRTAQETQYF
DNA: TGTGCCAGCAGCCCCAGGACGGCTCAAGAGACCCAGTACTTC

V: TRBV10-3
J: TRBJ2-7
D: TRBD2
size: NA
CDR3: CAISESLAGVGNEQYF
DNA: TGTGCCATCAGTGAGTCTCTAGCGGGAGTCGGGAACGAGCAGTACTTC

V: TRBV29-1
J: TRBJ1-2
D: TRBD1
size: few
CDR3: CSVVPGQGADRYTF
DNA: TGCAGCGTTGTCCCGGGACAGGGGGCTGACCGCTACACCTTC

V: TRBV10-3
J: TRBJ2-2
D: NA
size: NA
CDR3: CAISESVGGINTGELFF
DNA: TGTGCCATCAGTGAGTCCGTGGGCGGGATAAACACCGGGGAGCTGTTTTTT

V: TRBV29-1
J: TRBJ2-7
D: NA
size: many
CDR3: CSVGEDEQYF
DNA: TGCAGCGTTGGTGAGGACGAGCAGTACTTC

V: TRBV6-5
J: TRBJ2-6
D: NA
size: NA
CDR3: CASSYSSGPGANVLTF
DNA: TGTGCCAGCAGTTACTCTTCGGGTCCTGGGGCCAACGTCCTGACTTTC

V: TRBV6-5
J: TRBJ2-3
D: NA
size: once
CDR3: CASSYLIGGTDTQYF
DNA: TGTGCCAGCAGTTATTTAATAGGGGGCACAGATACGCAGTATTTT

V: TRBV18
J: TRBJ2-1
D: NA
size: NA
CDR3: CASSPGDLYEQFF
DNA: TGTGCCAGCTCACCAGGCGACTTGTATGAGCAGTTCTTC

V: TRBV7-2
J: TRBJ2-4
D: TRBD2
size: many
CDR3: CASSSGLAGGKEYF
DNA: TGTGCCAGCAGCTCGGGACTAGCGGGGGGAAAAGAGTACTTC

V: TRBV7-2
J: TRBJ2-5
D: TRBD1
size: NA
CDR3: CASSFTTGTGETQYF
DNA: TGTGCCAGCAGCTTTACAACCGGGACAGGGGAGACCCAGTACTTC

V: TRBV19
J: TRBJ1-4
D: NA
size: NA
CDR3: CASKSFGSRSEKLFF
DNA: TGTGCCAGTAAAAGTTTCGGCTCGAGGAGCGAAAAACTGTTTTTT

V: TRBV5-1
J: TRBJ2-1
D: TRBD2
size: many
CDR3: CASSLGLDYNEQFF
DNA: TGCGCCAGCAGCTTAGGACTAGACTACAATGAGCAGTTCTTC

V: TRBV20-1
J: TRBJ1-1
D: TRBD1
size: NA
CDR3: CSARVRDSNTEAFF
DNA: TGCAGTGCTAGAGTCCGGGACAGCAACACTGAAGCTTTCTTT

V: TRBV11-2
J: TRBJ1-1
D: NA
size: few
CDR3: CASSLGLRAGEAFF
DNA: TGTGCCAGCAGCTTAGGGTTGAGGGCCGGGGAAGCTTTCTTT

V: TRBV20-1
J: TRBJ2-1
D: TRBD2
size: NA
CDR3: CSARAPGGSYNEQFF
DNA: TGCAGTGCTAGAGCCCCGGGAGGCTCCTACAATGAGCAGTTCTTC

V: TRBV28
J: TRBJ2-3
D: NA
size: NA
CDR3: CASSFKGTYAKDTQYF
DNA: TGTGCCAGCAGTTTTAAGGGGACATACGCCAAAGATACGCAGTATTTT

V: TRBV12-3/TRBV12-4
J: TRBJ2-7
D: TRBD1
size: NA
CDR3: CASSDRERPYEQYF
DNA: TGTGCCAGCTCAGACAGGGAGAGGCCCTACGAGCAGTACTTC

V: TRBV4-1
J: TRBJ2-7
D: TRBD2
size: NA
CDR3: CASSQAPPLAGQYEQYF
DNA: TGCGCCAGCAGCCAAGCCCCCCCACTAGCGGGACAATACGAGCAGTACTTC

V: TRBV4-1
J: TRBJ2-2
D: TRBD1
size: NA
CDR3: CASSREDRDTGELFF
DNA: TGCGCCAGCAGCCGGGAAGACAGGGACACCGGGGAGCTGTTTTTT

V: TRBV20-1
J: TRBJ1-2
D: NA
size: NA
CDR3: CSARDAGLSNYGYTF
DNA: TGCAGTGCTAGAGATGCGGGGCTTTCTAACTATGGCTACACCTTC

V: TRBV20-1
J: TRBJ2-1
D: TRBD2
size: NA
CDR3: CSAHRLAGGYNEQFF
DNA: TGCAGTGCGCACCGTTTAGCGGGGGGATACAATGAGCAGTTCTTC

V: TRBV4-1
J: TRBJ2-7
D: NA
size: few
CDR3: CASSQDGTSYGEQYF
DNA: TGCGCCAGCAGCCAAGACGGGACCAGCTACGGCGAGCAGTACTTC

V: TRBV12-3/TRBV12-4
J: TRBJ2-2
D: TRBD2
size: few
CDR3: CASRSLAGGPGELFF
DNA: TGTGCCAGCAGATCCCTAGCGGGAGGGCCCGGGGAGCTGTTTTTT

V: TRBV20-1
J: TRBJ2-7
D: TRBD2
size: NA
CDR3: CSASSRGTSGNEQYF
DNA: TGCAGTGCCTCATCTCGGGGGACTAGCGGGAACGAGCAGTACTTC